This is a list of T cell receptor beta chains from one sample in a study of tumor-infiltrating lymphocytes in oesophageal squamous cell carcinoma. TCRdb ran MiXCR on the PCR reads and lists one entry per CDR3 protein. The sample includes approximately 10,000 distinct CDR3 sequences, around half of them seen just once. The sequencing input was esophageal tumor tissue. The receptor source for this set is a female donor with esophageal squamous cell carcinoma. CDR3s include the opening cysteine and the closing phenylalanine or tryptophan. D genes are given only for firm matches. A row's size may be missing; if present it is once, few, many or a size class.

v_call	j_call	clone_size	d_call	cdr3_length	cdr3_nt	cdr3_aa
TRBV12-5	TRBJ1-2	-	-	13	TGTGCTAGTGGTTCCAACAGGGTACATGGCTACACCTTC	CASGSNRVHGYTF
TRBV7-6	TRBJ1-3	-	TRBD1	15	TGTGCCAGCAGCGGATGGGACAGTCCGGGAAACACCATATATTTT	CASSGWDSPGNTIYF
TRBV7-3	TRBJ2-3	-	TRBD2	18	TGTGCCAGCAGCTTAACAGCGACTAGCGGGAGTGGGACAGATACGCAGTATTTT	CASSLTATSGSGTDTQYF
TRBV7-8	TRBJ2-5	-	-	14	TGTGCCAGCAGCTTCCGGGAAAACCAAGAGACCCAGTACTTC	CASSFRENQETQYF
TRBV7-6	TRBJ2-5	few	-	16	TGTGCCAGCAGGAAGAGGGGCTCCGACGTTGGGGAGACCCAGTACTTC	CASRKRGSDVGETQYF
TRBV7-2	TRBJ2-4	-	-	14	TGTGCCAGCAGCTCGGGACAAATGAATTCACCCCTCCACTTC	CASSSGQMNSPLHF
TRBV7-2	TRBJ1-1	-	TRBD1	13	TGTGCCAGCAGACGGACAGGGGGGACTGAAGCTTTCTTT	CASRRTGGTEAFF
TRBV7-9	TRBJ2-5	-	-	15	TGTGCCAGCAGCTTAAGAGCGTCTGCCCAAGAGACCCAGTACTTC	CASSLRASAQETQYF
TRBV28	TRBJ1-1	-	TRBD1	19	TGTGCCAGCAGCCTGGACAGGGGGGAAGATGCTCCCCCGAAGTCAGAAGCTTTCTTT	CASSLDRGEDAPPKSEAFF
TRBV6-1	TRBJ2-7	many	-	14	TGTGCCAGCTCCCCCACGACGGGTTGGGCCGAGCAGTACTTC	CASSPTTGWAEQYF
TRBV19	TRBJ2-5	-	TRBD1	18	TGTGCCAGTCAACAGCGTGGGACAGTCTCGACCGGGGAAGAGACCCAGTACTTC	CASQQRGTVSTGEETQYF
TRBV11-1	TRBJ2-5	-	-	16	TGTGCCAGCAGCTTCTTGTGGCGGGGACCCCAGGAGACCCAGTACTTC	CASSFLWRGPQETQYF
TRBV5-1	TRBJ1-2	many	-	13	TGCGCCAGCAGCTTGATGGGGATGGGTGGCTACACCTTC	CASSLMGMGGYTF
TRBV7-2	TRBJ2-5	few	-	14	TGTGCCAGCAGCTTAGGGACAGTCCAAGAGACCCAGTACTTC	CASSLGTVQETQYF
TRBV6-1	TRBJ1-1	few	-	14	TGTGCCAGCAGTGGGAGGGGACGGGTCCTTGAAGCTTTCTTT	CASSGRGRVLEAFF
TRBV12-3/TRBV12-4	TRBJ2-7	-	-	14	TGTGCCAGCAGGCCCCAACAGGGTCGTTACGAGCAGTACTTC	CASRPQQGRYEQYF
TRBV11-1	TRBJ1-3	-	-	16	TGTGCCAGCAGCTTAGCGCGACTGCGCTCTGGAAACACCATATATTTT	CASSLARLRSGNTIYF
TRBV6-9	TRBJ2-7	-	-	13	TGTGCCAGCAGCAGAGGGATCTCCTACGAGCAGTACTTC	CASSRGISYEQYF
TRBV12-3/TRBV12-4	TRBJ1-4	many	-	18	TGTGCCAGCAGTTTAGCGCGGTGGCCGGCCGGAGGGAATGAAAAACTGTTTTTT	CASSLARWPAGGNEKLFF
TRBV7-6	TRBJ2-6	few	-	8	TGTGCCAGCAGCCGACGGACTTTC	CASSRRTF
TRBV10-3	TRBJ2-5	-	-	12	TGTGCCATCAAGGGGGACCAAGAGACCCAGTACTTC	CAIKGDQETQYF
TRBV6-1	TRBJ2-1	-	-	12	TGTGCCAGCAGTGAAGCGCTAAATGAGCAGTTCTTC	CASSEALNEQFF
TRBV7-3	TRBJ2-2	-	TRBD1	16	TGTGCCAGCAGCTCCGCAGGGGGTTGGAACACCGGGGAGCTGTTTTTT	CASSSAGGWNTGELFF
TRBV7-6	TRBJ2-7	-	TRBD1	15	TGTGCCAGCAGCTTAAGGGCAGGGGGCGACTACGAGCAGTACTTC	CASSLRAGGDYEQYF
TRBV20-1	TRBJ1-6	once	-	15	TGCAGTGCGGGGAGGTGGCAGGGAGGTAGTTGGCCCCTCCACTTT	CSAGRWQGGSWPLHF
TRBV18	TRBJ2-1	few	TRBD2	15	TGTGCCAGCTCACCCCGAACTAGCGCCCACAATGAGCAGTTCTTC	CASSPRTSAHNEQFF
TRBV7-2	TRBJ2-7	-	TRBD2	15	TGTGCCAGCAGCTTATACCCTAGCGGAGGCAATGAGCAGTACTTC	CASSLYPSGGNEQYF
TRBV10-2	TRBJ2-3	-	-	14	TGCGCCAGCAGCGAGGGCTGGGGCACAGATACGCAGTATTTT	CASSEGWGTDTQYF
TRBV6-1	TRBJ2-5	medium-sized	TRBD1	14	TGTGCCAGCAGCCTCGGGACAGGGCTTAATGACCAGTACTTC	CASSLGTGLNDQYF
TRBV7-2	TRBJ2-6	few	TRBD1	17	TGTGCCAGCAGTGAAACCCTTACAGGGGCTGGGGCCAACGTCCTGACTTTC	CASSETLTGAGANVLTF
TRBV7-9	TRBJ2-7	-	-	11	TGTGCCAGCACCACTAGCTACGAGCAGTACTTC	CASTTSYEQYF
TRBV5-4	TRBJ2-7	many	-	14	TGTGCCAGCAGCTTGTCGGGTGCCTCCTACGAGCAGTACTTC	CASSLSGASYEQYF
TRBV7-2	TRBJ2-1	-	TRBD2	15	TGTGCCAGCAGCCTATCGGGACTAGCGTACAATGAGCAGTTCTTC	CASSLSGLAYNEQFF
TRBV6-2/TRBV6-3	TRBJ1-1	-	TRBD1	12	TGTGCCAGCAGTGTAAACAGGGGTGAAGCTTTCTTT	CASSVNRGEAFF
TRBV10-3	TRBJ2-5	-	TRBD1	13	TGTGCCATCAGGGATAGGGGGCGAGAGACCCAGTACTTC	CAIRDRGRETQYF
TRBV7-9	TRBJ2-1	-	-	15	TGTGCCAGCAGCTTACAGGGGGGGCAGTACAATGAGCAGTTCTTC	CASSLQGGQYNEQFF
TRBV7-8	TRBJ2-2	-	-	13	TGTGCCAGCAGCTTCACAGGCTCCGGGGAGCTGTTTTTT	CASSFTGSGELFF
TRBV12-3/TRBV12-4	TRBJ2-7	many	-	13	TGTGCCAGCAGTTTAGACCAGTTCTACGAGCAGTACTTC	CASSLDQFYEQYF
TRBV14	TRBJ2-7	many	-	15	TGTGCCAGCAGCAACATAGAGGGTTTGTTCTACGAGCAGTACTTC	CASSNIEGLFYEQYF
TRBV7-3	TRBJ2-5	-	-	15	TGTGCCAGCAGCCCACGGCACAGGGAGGGTGAGACCCAGTACTTC	CASSPRHREGETQYF
TRBV11-1	TRBJ2-1	-	-	13	TGTGCCAGCAGCTCGCAGGTTACCGTCGAGCAGTTCTTC	CASSSQVTVEQFF
TRBV5-1	TRBJ2-1	-	TRBD1	13	TGCGCCAGCAGCTGGACAGGGTCGAATGAGCAGTTCTTC	CASSWTGSNEQFF
TRBV12-3/TRBV12-4	TRBJ2-1	-	TRBD1	13	TGTGCCCAAGGGGGGGACAGGGAGGGTGAGCAGTTCTTC	CAQGGDREGEQFF
TRBV7-2	TRBJ2-1	-	-	16	TGTGCCAGCAGGGAGGGGGGGGTTGTCTCCTACAATGAGCAGTTCTTC	CASREGGVVSYNEQFF
TRBV5-4	TRBJ1-3	many	-	18	TGTGCCAGCAGCTTGGGCCACGGAGGGGCTGTCTCTGGAAACACCATATATTTT	CASSLGHGGAVSGNTIYF
TRBV7-2	TRBJ1-1	-	-	16	TGTGCCAGCAGCTTAGTCGTGGGACGGACGAACACTGAAGCTTTCTTT	CASSLVVGRTNTEAFF